This T cell receptor (beta chain) originates from a study of identical twins. This clonotype was seen a few times. What it recognizes is unknown. Template switching created a universal primer site, and the cDNA included unique molecular identifiers. TCRdb redid the calling of the 5' RACE reads with MiXCR, one entry per CDR3 protein. The sample has 430,000 or so distinct CDR3 sequences; around 24% are singletons. Study-wide findings and caveats: Those out-of-frame alpha sequences shared by twins showed an excess of low generation probability.

The CDR3 length is 13 residues. From germline, CDR1 is LGHNA and CDR2 YSLEER. Trimming removed 0 bases at V and 9 bases at J, with 6 bases between. The sample was also reused in another study, on T cells expressing NK-cell markers.

Sequencing was carried out using CD4+ T cells sorted from blood. The clonotype comes from a woman in her late teens or twenties in good health. The genes are TRBV4-3 and TRBJ1-6; no definite D call. CDR3 protein: CASSQDTVSPLHF. The CDR3 nucleotides are TGCGCCAGCAGCCAAGATACAGTTTCACCCCTCCACTTT.